The 27 T cell receptor beta chains given below trace back to one sample, sequenced in a study of early stage breast cancer tumors. The repertoire was sequenced with immunoSEQ multiplex PCR; TCRdb's copy has only in-frame clones and lacks some. The data hold some 30,000 clones, with around four fifths observed a single time. The sequenced material came from blood. The receptors here all came from a person aged 50 to 59 with breast cancer.

In this sample, this clone turned up once. The rearrangement joins TRBV28 to TRBJ2-5; D may correspond to TRBD1 or TRBD2 (6 bases each). This CDR3 has 14 residues. Germline loops: CDR1 MDHEN, CDR2 SYDVKM. V was cut by 2 bases and J by 4 bases, with 11 bases left in between. This CDR3 is CASSLGGRGETQYF. DNA of the CDR3: TGTGCCAGCAGTTTAGGGGGGCGCGGAGAGACCCAGTACTTC.

V gene TRBV4-3 combines with J gene TRBJ1-4; the D gene is possibly TRBD1 (5 bases). Trimming left V 0 bases short and J 3 bases short, with 11 bases between. The CDR3 runs to 16 residues. Looked up from germline, CDR1 is LGHNA and CDR2 is YSLEER. The CDR3 DNA reads TGCGCCAGCAGCCAAGAGGGCGGGGCGGCTAATGAAAAACTGTTTTTT. Translated: CASSQEGGAANEKLFF.

Only one count was recorded for this clone. The rearrangement uses TRBV4-3 and TRBJ2-2; 8 bases match TRBD2. This CDR3 is built from 16 residues. Germline V gives CDR1 LGHNA, CDR2 YSLEER. With 4 bases clipped from V and 7 bases from J, the junction kept 11 bases outside the gene matches. The DNA for the CDR3 is TGCGCCAGCAGCCGAGCCGTTGCGGGAGGATTCGGGGAGCTGTTTTTT. It translates to CASSRAVAGGFGELFF.

The chain has TRBV4-1 and TRBJ1-2, with 7 bases that match TRBD1. V lost 0 bases and J lost 3; bases outside the gene matches: 4. The germline V gene encodes CDR1 MGHRA and CDR2 YSYEKL. CDR3 length: 15 amino acids. The CDR3: CASSQEQGMDYGYTF. CDR3 DNA sequence: TGCGCCAGCAGCCAAGAACAGGGGATGGACTATGGCTACACCTTC.

The rearrangement links TRBV30 to TRBJ2-7; a possible D gene is TRBD1 (6 bases). The V end was cut by 7 bases, the J end by 3 bases, with 13 bases between. The CDR3 is 12 amino acids. The germline V gene has CDR1 GTSNPN and CDR2 SVGIG (reference sequence). The CDR3 loop is CASHQGGYEQYF. CDR3 in DNA: TGTGCCTCCCATCAAGGGGGCTACGAGCAGTACTTC.

This clone is a singleton in its sample. The V gene is TRBV28, the J gene TRBJ1-1; D possibly corresponds to TRBD1 (5 bases). This CDR3 has 11 residues. The germline V and J ends were trimmed by 4 bases and 10 bases, with 10 bases remaining between them. CDR1 is MDHEN and CDR2 is SYDVKM in the germline V gene. The CDR3 is CASSWGSSAFF. The CDR3 coding sequence is TGTGCCAGCAGTTGGGGGAGTTCAGCTTTCTTT. Combining the CDR3 with reference TRBV28 and TRBJ1-1 gives the whole variable domain DVKVTQSSRYLVKRTGEKVFLECVQDMDHENMFWYRQDPGLGLRLIYFSYDVKMKEKGDIPEGYSVSREKKERFSLILESASTNQTSMYLCASSWGSSAFFGQGTRLTVV.

V usage is TRBV5-3 and J usage is TRBJ2-3; 11 bases map to TRBD2. TRBV5-3 is an open reading frame whose function is uncertain. The CDR3 has 16 amino acids. After removal of 1 base from V and 2 bases from J, the junction contained 3 bases not matched to a gene. The CDR3 loop is CARSLLLAGVTDTQYF. In DNA form, the CDR3 reads TGTGCCAGAAGCTTGTTACTAGCGGGGGTCACAGATACGCAGTATTTT.

The rearrangement joins TRBV11-2 to TRBJ2-3, with 11 bases that match TRBD1. CDR1 is SGHAT, CDR2 FQNNGV, per germline. The CDR3 contains 15 residues. J lost 6 bases, V lost 1 base, and 3 bases had no gene match. This CDR3 reads CASSLGGQGVDTQYF. The CDR3 nucleotides are TGTGCCAGCAGCTTAGGGGGACAGGGGGTTGATACGCAGTATTTT.

The V and J genes are TRBV5-1 and TRBJ2-2; D may match TRBD1 or TRBD2 (6 bases each). This CDR3 has 15 residues. V was shortened by 3 bases and J by 4 bases, with 13 bases between the two germline ends. Germline V gene sequence: CDR1 SGHRS, CDR2 YFSETQ. CDR3 amino acids: CASSWGAGITGELFF. The CDR3 region has the DNA TGCGCCAGCAGCTGGGGGGCAGGGATCACCGGGGAGCTGTTTTTT.

The chain joins TRBV9 to TRBJ1-2, with D unclear. Trimming cost V 4 bases and J 4 bases, with 14 bases left between them. Germline CDR1 is SGDLS and CDR2 is YYNGEE. There are 14 residues in the CDR3. The CDR3 here is CASSPALWVYGYTF. CDR3 nucleotides: TGTGCCAGCAGCCCAGCTCTCTGGGTCTATGGCTACACCTTC. The full variable domain, rest sourced from reference TRBV9 and TRBJ1-2, is DSGVTQTPKHLITATGQRVTLRCSPRSGDLSVYWYQQSLDQGLQFLIQYYNGEERAKGNILERFSAQQFPDLHSELNLSSLELGDSALYFCASSPALWVYGYTFGSGTRLTVV.

The rearrangement uses TRBV28 and TRBJ1-4, with D tentatively TRBD1 (5 bases). The V gene's germline CDR1 is MDHEN and CDR2 SYDVKM. The CDR3 is 14 residues long. With 2 bases removed from V and 7 bases from J, the gap between germline ends came to 11 bases. CDR3 in amino acids: CASSLGGRGEKLFF. In nucleotides, the CDR3 is TGTGCCAGCAGTTTAGGGGGACGGGGTGAAAAACTGTTTTTT.

This rearrangement joins TRBV5-1 to TRBJ2-3; D is unresolved. CDR1 and CDR2 (germline): SGHRS, YFSETQ. Trimming stripped 0 bases from V and 2 bases from J, with 7 bases between. The CDR3 has 14 amino acids. In DNA form, the CDR3 reads TGCGCCAGCAGCTTGGAGCTGTCCACAGATACGCAGTATTTT. Amino acid sequence: CASSLELSTDTQYF.

This chain connects TRBV2 to TRBJ1-1; tentative D call: TRBD1 (5 bases). The CDR3 is made up of 13 amino acids. Between the trimmed V and J ends, which lost 3 bases and 10 bases, there was a span of 15 bases. Germline lookup yields CDR1 SNHLY and CDR2 FYNNEI. The CDR3 DNA sequence: TGTGCCAGCAGTGAGCCCCGACAGTCGGTAGCTTTCTTT. As protein: CASSEPRQSVAFF.

CDR3 amino acids: CASSLDLGSSNQPQHF. The CDR3 DNA sequence: TGTGCCAGCAGCTTAGATCTAGGGAGCAGCAATCAGCCCCAGCATTTT. The chain recombines TRBV7-9 with TRBJ1-5; unclear D gene. The ends were cut back, 1 base at V and 1 base at J, with 11 bases in the middle. CDR3 length equals 16 residues. Germline V gene sequence: CDR1 SEHNR, CDR2 FQNEAQ (reference sequence).

V is TRBV7-6 and J is TRBJ1-4, with D possibly TRBD1 on 5 matching bases. The CDR3 contains 16 residues. V was cut by 1 base and J by 4 bases, with 13 bases left in between. Per germline, CDR1 SGHVS and CDR2 FNYEAQ. Here the CDR3 DNA reads TGTGCCAGCAGCTTAGGGACCGGACAACTTAATGAAAAACTGTTTTTT. Protein sequence: CASSLGTGQLNEKLFF.

The V and J genes are TRBV5-1 and TRBJ1-2; tentatively, D is TRBD1 (6 bases). V lost 4 bases to trimming and J lost 6 bases, with 13 bases between them. Germline V gene sequence: CDR1 SGHRS, CDR2 YFSETQ. The CDR3 consists of 13 residues. CDR3 residues: CASSPRAGDGYTF. Written as DNA, the CDR3 is TGCGCCAGCAGCCCCAGGGCAGGGGATGGCTACACCTTC. Together with reference TRBV5-1 and TRBJ1-2, the CDR3 gives the full variable domain: KAGVTQTPRYLIKTRGQQVTLSCSPISGHRSVSWYQQTPGQGLQFLFEYFSETQRNKGNFPGRFSGRQFSNSRSEMNVSTLELGDSALYLCASSPRAGDGYTFGSGTRLTVV.

This clone came up once. This sequence joins TRBV10-2 and TRBJ2-6; the D gene could be TRBD1 or TRBD2 (6 bases each). The CDR3 spans 16 residues. Trimming left V 9 bases short and J 2 bases short, with 17 bases between. Germline-derived CDR1 and CDR2 are WSHSY and SAAADI. CDR3 sequence: CASKEGVIAGANVLTF. The CDR3 nucleotides are TGCGCCAGTAAGGAGGGGGTGATTGCTGGGGCCAACGTCCTGACTTTC.

The chain couples TRBV30 to TRBJ2-3, with 9 bases that match TRBD2. Germline V gene sequence: CDR1 GTSNPN, CDR2 SVGIG (reference sequence). This CDR3 is 17 amino acids long. V shed 5 bases, J shed 1 base, and the junction held 13 bases outside the gene matches. CDR3 in amino acids: CAWHRITLAGRTDTQYF. CDR3 in DNA: TGTGCCTGGCACCGAATTACCCTAGCGGGGCGCACAGATACGCAGTATTTT.

The rearrangement uses TRBV6-5 and TRBJ1-2; D gene unclear. The CDR3 contains 15 residues. The germline V gene encodes CDR1 MNHEY and CDR2 SVGAGI. Trimming took 7 bases from V and 0 from J, leaving 15 bases between them. The CDR3 sequence: CASTTRGSANYGYTF. The CDR3 region has the DNA TGTGCCAGCACCACCCGGGGATCGGCTAACTATGGCTACACCTTC.

The chain joins TRBV5-1 to TRBJ2-2, with D tentatively TRBD1 (5 bases). V lost 0 bases and J lost 5, with 11 bases in between. The CDR3 totals 15 residues. Germline CDR1 SGHRS, CDR2 YFSETQ. CDR3 region: CASSLGTGATGELFF. CDR3 nucleotides: TGCGCCAGCAGCTTGGGCACAGGAGCGACCGGGGAGCTGTTTTTT.

The J gene is TRBJ1-5, the V gene TRBV5-6, with unresolved D. Germline CDR1 and CDR2: SGHDT and YYEEEE. V was trimmed by 2 bases and J by 7 bases, leaving 10 bases between them. The CDR3 covers 13 residues. CDR3 amino acids: CASSLGIEQPQHF. CDR3 coding DNA: TGTGCCAGCAGCTTAGGTATTGAACAGCCCCAGCATTTT.

The chain joins TRBV6-1 to TRBJ1-5; 9 bases match TRBD1. The germline V gene encodes CDR1 MNHNS and CDR2 SASEGT. The junction had 2 bases not matched to a gene; V was cut back by 5 bases and J by 6 bases. The CDR3 runs 13 residues. CDR3 sequence reads: CASSLQGAQPQHF. Written as DNA, the CDR3 is TGTGCCAGCAGTCTACAGGGGGCTCAGCCCCAGCATTTT.

Here the CDR3 reads CASSSLGGQLPLHF. CDR3 nucleotide sequence: TGTGCCAGCAGCTCCCTAGGGGGTCAATTACCCCTCCACTTT. The chain recombines TRBV5-6 with TRBJ1-6; the D gene is possibly TRBD1 (6 bases). Trimming removed 3 bases at V and 12 bases at J, with 16 bases between. The germline V gene has CDR1 SGHDT and CDR2 YYEEEE. This CDR3 is 14 amino acids long.

The V and J genes are TRBV18 and TRBJ2-7; 9 bases map to TRBD1. CDR3 size: 15 residues. Germline V CDR1 and CDR2: KGHSH, LQKENI. Trimming at V came to 5 bases and at J to 6 bases, leaving 11 bases not matched to a gene. The DNA of the CDR3 is TGTGCCAGCTCATATCGGACAGGGGCGAAGGTCGAGCAGTACTTC. It specifies CASSYRTGAKVEQYF. The full variable domain, with the rest looked up from reference TRBV18 and TRBJ2-7, is NAGVMQNPRHLVRRRGQEARLRCSPMKGHSHVYWYRQLPEEGLKFMVYLQKENIIDESGMPKERFSAEFPKEGPSILRIQQVVRGDSAAYFCASSYRTGAKVEQYFGPGTRLTVT.

The chain is built from TRBV5-4 and TRBJ2-2, with TRBD1 matching 7 bases. V gave up 4 bases and J gave up 4 bases; unmatched junction bases: 7. The CDR3 covers 15 residues. CDR1 and CDR2 (germline): SGHNT, YYREEE (reference sequence). CDR3 bases: TGTGCCAGCAGCCCGAAGACAGGGCCCACCGGGGAGCTGTTTTTT. Residues: CASSPKTGPTGELFF.

The rearrangement uses TRBV30 and TRBJ2-7; no clear D. The germline gives CDR1 GTSNPN, CDR2 SVGIG (reference sequence). The CDR3 contains 13 residues. The V end lost 4 bases, the J end lost 0 bases, and 10 bases lay between the germline ends. Here the CDR3 reads CAWTDLVSYEQYF. CDR3 in DNA: TGTGCCTGGACGGACCTAGTCTCCTACGAGCAGTACTTC.

The chain employs TRBV11-1 and TRBJ2-7, with D hard to call. The CDR3 covers 12 residues. V lost 3 bases to trimming and J lost 5 bases, with 8 bases between them. CDR1 is SGHAT, CDR2 FQDESV, per germline (reference sequence). CDR3 coding DNA: TGTGCCAGCAGCTTCGGGTTCCACGAGCAGTACTTC. This encodes CASSFGFHEQYF.